Below, 28 T cell receptor beta chains from the same sample are listed, as sequenced in a study of identical twins. TCRdb analysed the 5' RACE reads with MiXCR anew, one entry per CDR3 protein. The sample has 140,000 to 150,000 distinct CDR3 sequences, 3% to 4% seen once. The specimen was memory T cells sorted from blood. Receptors originate from a man between 18 and 29 years old in good health.

The chain is built from TRBV6-1 and TRBJ2-7; D gene ambiguous. This CDR3 is 14 amino acids long. Trimming took off 8 bases at V and 4 bases at J, with 18 bases between the two ends. CDR1 and CDR2 (germline): MNHNS, SASEGT. CDR3 region: CASERVQKSYEQYF. The CDR3 DNA follows: TGTGCCAGCGAACGGGTCCAGAAATCTTACGAGCAGTACTTC.

This clonotype was detected a few times. A much larger clone differs from this one at a single base, so this may be a read error. The V gene is TRBV10-1, the J gene TRBJ2-7; D gene unclear. This CDR3 has 14 residues. CDR1 and CDR2 from the germline V gene are WNHNN and SYGVQD (reference sequence). Trimming took off 9 bases at V and 3 bases at J, with 18 bases between the two ends. The DNA of the CDR3 is TGCGCCAGTACGGTCCTATCCGGCGACTACGAGCAGTACTTC. It yields the protein CASTVLSGDYEQYF.

The sample holds one count of this clonotype. A read error may be the cause here, since a much bigger clone is one base away. The V and J genes are TRBV7-8 and TRBJ2-3, with unresolved D. Germline V gene sequence: CDR1 SGHVS, CDR2 FQNEAQ. Trimming removed 5 bases at V and 4 bases at J, with 13 bases between. CDR3 length: 14 amino acids. The CDR3 spells CASSLRRVADTQYF. CDR3 DNA: TGTGCCAGCAGCCTCCGAAGGGTTGCAGATACGCAGTATTTT.

This clonotype was recorded at least ten times. The chain joins TRBV4-2 to TRBJ2-5; D is perhaps TRBD1 (5 bases). V was clipped by 0 bases and J by 4 bases, with 6 bases between them. This CDR3 comprises 13 residues. Germline lookup yields CDR1 LGHNA and CDR2 YNFKEQ. The CDR3 here is CASSQEQGETQYF. The CDR3 DNA reads as TGTGCCAGCAGCCAAGAGCAGGGAGAGACCCAGTACTTC.

This clonotype has ten or more counts. The J gene is TRBJ1-2, the V gene TRBV5-4; possible D gene TRBD1, 6 bases. V lost 3 bases and J 2 bases, leaving 11 bases between the germline ends. The CDR3 covers 14 residues. The germline V gene has CDR1 SGHNT and CDR2 YYREEE (reference sequence). The DNA of the CDR3 is TGTGCCAGCAGCTCGCCGGGGGCGAACTATGGCTACACCTTC. Translating it yields CASSSPGANYGYTF.

This clonotype showed up many times. The genes are TRBV2 and TRBJ2-5; D might be TRBD2 (5 bases). The V and J ends lost 7 bases and 4 bases respectively, with 19 bases between them. In germline, CDR1 is SNHLY, CDR2 FYNNEI. The CDR3 length is 15 residues. CDR3 in amino acids: CASKFKTGAAETQYF. In nucleotides, the CDR3 is TGTGCCAGCAAATTCAAGACTGGAGCGGCAGAGACCCAGTACTTC.

This clonotype has a handful of counts. The chain has TRBV5-4 and TRBJ2-3; TRBD2 matches 10 bases. Germline lookup yields CDR1 SGHNT and CDR2 YYREEE (reference sequence). This CDR3 spans 17 amino acids. After removal of 0 bases from V and 2 bases from J, the junction contained 6 bases not matched to a gene. The chain's CDR3 is CASSLDPSGSATDTQYF. The DNA for the CDR3 is TGTGCCAGCAGCTTGGATCCTAGCGGGAGCGCCACAGATACGCAGTATTTT.

This clonotype was recorded many times. The chain links TRBV20-1 to TRBJ2-5; D may be TRBD1 (5 bases). The CDR3 extends over 13 amino acids. The V and J ends lost 3 bases and 4 bases respectively, with 12 bases between them. CDR1 is DFQATT, CDR2 SNEGSKA, per germline (reference sequence). The CDR3 coding sequence is TGCAGTGCTAGGGCCACAGGCCCAGAGACCCAGTACTTC. Translating it yields CSARATGPETQYF.

This clonotype appeared many times. The chain has TRBV6-1 and TRBJ2-7; possible D gene TRBD1, 6 bases. Germline CDR1 MNHNS, CDR2 SASEGT. V lost 4 bases to trimming and J lost 4 bases, with 11 bases between them. The CDR3 is made up of 13 amino acids. CDR3 nucleotide sequence: TGTGCCAGCAGTGTTCCCGGGACATACGAGCAGTACGTC. Translated, it gives CASSVPGTYEQYV.

Many counts were recorded for this clonotype. The V and J genes are TRBV15 and TRBJ2-7; D is tentatively TRBD1 or TRBD2 (5 bases each). V was pared by 5 bases and J by 2 bases, with 13 bases between. The CDR3 sequence is 14 residues long. Germline lookup yields CDR1 LNHNV and CDR2 YYDKDF (reference sequence). The DNA for the CDR3 is TGTGCCACCAGCGGCCCGACGGGACCCTACGAGCAGTACTTC. This codes for CATSGPTGPYEQYF.

This clonotype was detected many times. This chain uses TRBV10-3 with TRBJ2-7; possible D gene TRBD2, 6 bases. Germline V gives CDR1 ENHRY, CDR2 SYGVKD. The CDR3 sequence is 16 residues long. V was pared by 0 bases and J by 2 bases, with 14 bases between. The CDR3 region is CAISESLISGTYEQYF. CDR3 coding DNA: TGTGCCATCAGTGAGTCCCTGATTAGCGGAACCTACGAGCAGTACTTC.

V and J are TRBV12-3 or TRBV12-4 and TRBJ2-1; D is possibly TRBD2 (6 bases). The germline V and J ends were trimmed by 6 bases and 3 bases, with 15 bases remaining between them. This CDR3 is built from 15 residues. This CDR3 reads CASRTPGAFYNEQFF. In DNA, the CDR3 is TGTGCCAGCAGAACTCCGGGAGCCTTCTACAATGAGCAGTTCTTC.

The V call is TRBV7-9, the J call TRBJ2-5; TRBD2 might be the D (5 bases). In germline, CDR1 is SEHNR, CDR2 FQNEAQ (reference sequence). The V and J ends lost 3 bases and 3 bases respectively, with 11 bases between them. The CDR3 has 14 residues. In DNA form, the CDR3 reads TGTGCCAGCAGCTTCCGACGGGAAAAAGAGACCCAGTACTTC. Translated, it gives CASSFRREKETQYF.

This clonotype came up many times. The V and J genes are TRBV7-2 and TRBJ2-5; D not certain. The germline CDR1 and CDR2 sequences are SGHTA and FQGNSA. The ends were cut back, 5 bases at V and 5 bases at J, with 6 bases in the middle. This CDR3 is built from 11 residues. This CDR3 is CASSTSETQYF. CDR3 in DNA: TGTGCCAGCAGCACCTCTGAGACCCAGTACTTC.

This clonotype was seen at least ten times. The V gene is TRBV10-1, the J gene TRBJ2-1, with 9 nucleotides matching TRBD2. CDR1 is WNHNN and CDR2 is SYGVQD in the germline V gene (reference sequence). V lost 2 bases and J lost 6; bases outside the gene matches: 8. The CDR3 extends over 16 amino acids. The CDR3 DNA follows: TGCGCCAGCAGTGAGCCGACTAGCGGAGGGCTCAATGAGCAGTTCTTC. Translating it yields CASSEPTSGGLNEQFF.

This clonotype was seen many times. The chain's CDR3 is CSARNPLGIGNEQFF. The CDR3 nucleotides read TGCAGTGCTAGAAACCCCCTCGGGATAGGCAATGAGCAGTTCTTC. This chain joins TRBV20-1 and TRBJ2-1; D may be TRBD2 (5 bases). CDR3 length: 15 amino acids. Trimming took off 2 bases at V and 6 bases at J, with 17 bases between the two ends. CDR1 is DFQATT, CDR2 SNEGSKA, per germline (reference sequence).

This clonotype showed up many times. The chain uses TRBV20-1 and TRBJ2-7; D not resolved. Germline V lookup: CDR1 DFQATT, CDR2 SNEGSKA (reference sequence). The CDR3 runs 13 residues. V lost 4 bases and J 9 bases, leaving 19 bases between the germline ends. The CDR3 region is CSATARSEWGQYV. As DNA, the CDR3 is TGCAGTGCTACCGCCCGAAGCGAGTGGGGGCAGTACGTC.

This clonotype showed up many times. The chain couples TRBV7-2 to TRBJ2-5; 8 bases match TRBD2. V lost 3 bases and J lost 7; bases outside the gene matches: 10. Looked up from germline, CDR1 is SGHTA and CDR2 is FQGNSA. The CDR3 length is 15 residues. The CDR3 DNA is TGTGCCAGCAGCTTGGGATCGCGGGGGGCGGGGACCCAGTACTTC. Translating gives CASSLGSRGAGTQYF.

This clonotype has ten or more counts. The chain couples TRBV12-5 to TRBJ1-2; 7 bases map to TRBD1. Germline lookup yields CDR1 LGHNT and CDR2 FRNRAP. CDR3 length: 14 residues. V shed 3 bases and J 4 bases; nucleotides not matched to a gene: 5. The CDR3 sequence: CASGFTGVGYGYTF. DNA of the CDR3: TGTGCTAGTGGTTTTACAGGGGTCGGCTATGGCTACACCTTC.

This clonotype was counted at least ten times. The chain is built from TRBV7-9 and TRBJ2-1; D uncertain. CDR3 size: 14 residues. V gave up 3 bases and J gave up 9 bases, with 15 bases separating them. CDR1 is SEHNR and CDR2 is FQNEAQ in the germline V gene (reference sequence). The CDR3 loop is CASSLATASGEQFF. The CDR3 nucleotides are TGTGCCAGCAGCTTGGCGACGGCTTCGGGTGAGCAGTTCTTC.

The chain recombines TRBV12-5 with TRBJ2-2, with D tentatively TRBD1 (6 bases). The V gene lost 4 bases and the J gene lost 7 bases, with 19 bases spanning the gap. CDR1 is LGHNT and CDR2 is FRNRAP in the germline V gene. The CDR3 length is 16 residues. CDR3: CASGWSRDIGGGELFF. CDR3 nucleotides: TGTGCTAGTGGTTGGTCCCGGGACATTGGTGGCGGGGAGCTGTTTTTT.

This clonotype was detected many times. This rearrangement joins TRBV27 to TRBJ2-1, with 8 bases fitting TRBD1. Germline V gene data show CDR1 as MNHEY and CDR2 as SMNVEV (reference sequence). V shed 0 bases, J shed 8 bases, and the junction held 9 bases outside the gene matches. The CDR3 is 16 amino acids. The CDR3, as DNA: TGTGCCAGCAGTTTATCTCCCCGGACAGGGTCGGATGAGCAGTTCTTC. The encoded protein is CASSLSPRTGSDEQFF.

This clonotype was observed at least ten times. This rearrangement joins TRBV12-3 or TRBV12-4 to TRBJ1-2; 7 positions agree with TRBD1. This CDR3 region has 14 residues. The ends lost 5 bases at V and 8 bases at J; junction bases unmatched: 11. The CDR3 coding sequence is TGTGCCAGCAGTCTACTAGGGGGCGCAAGGGGCTACACCTTC. Protein product: CASSLLGGARGYTF.

This clonotype came up many times. This chain uses TRBV18 with TRBJ1-4, with no clear D. With 3 bases removed from V and 4 bases from J, the gap between germline ends came to 9 bases. This CDR3 is 14 amino acids long. CDR1 is KGHSH and CDR2 is LQKENI in the germline V gene. In nucleotides, the CDR3 is TGTGCCAGCTCACCCCTTCCTTTTAATGAAAAACTGTTTTTT. It encodes CASSPLPFNEKLFF. Full variable domain (remainder filled in from reference TRBV18 and TRBJ1-4): NAGVMQNPRHLVRRRGQEARLRCSPMKGHSHVYWYRQLPEEGLKFMVYLQKENIIDESGMPKERFSAEFPKEGPSILRIQQVVRGDSAAYFCASSPLPFNEKLFFGSGTQLSVL.

This clonotype was counted at least ten times. This chain uses TRBV6-6 with TRBJ2-5; D remains ambiguous. CDR1 MNHNY and CDR2 SVGAGI come from the germline V gene (reference sequence). CDR3 length equals 12 residues. The germline V and J ends were trimmed by 7 bases and 0 bases, with 6 bases remaining between them. The CDR3 bases are TGTGCCAGCAACACGTACCAAGAGACCCAGTACTTC. This encodes CASNTYQETQYF.

This clonotype was counted at least ten times. The gene calls are TRBV7-2 and TRBJ2-5; D is ambiguous. The CDR3 totals 15 residues. CDR1 SGHTA and CDR2 FQGNSA come from the germline V gene. Trimming took 5 bases from V and 5 from J, leaving 18 bases between them. Here the CDR3 DNA reads TGTGCCAGCAGCCCGAAACTGGTCGGCCCTGAGACCCAGTACTTC. Translation: CASSPKLVGPETQYF. Together with reference TRBV7-2 and TRBJ2-5, the CDR3 gives the full variable domain: GAGVSQSPSNKVTEKGKDVELRCDPISGHTALYWYRQSLGQGLEFLIYFQGNSAPDKSGLPSDRFSAERTGGSVSTLTIQRTQQEDSAVYLCASSPKLVGPETQYFGPGTRLLVL.

This clonotype was counted between two and nine times. The chain combines TRBV5-1 with TRBJ2-3; D gene ambiguous. This CDR3 is 16 amino acids long. V lost 9 bases to trimming and J lost 3 bases, with 23 bases between them. Germline CDR1 is SGHRS and CDR2 is YFSETQ. Written as DNA, the CDR3 is TGCGCCACCAACTTTTGGGGTGGCATGAGGACAGATACGCAGTATTTT. Translated, it gives CATNFWGGMRTDTQYF.

This clonotype came up many times. The chain joins TRBV9 to TRBJ2-3; unclear D gene. This CDR3 comprises 15 residues. Germline V lookup: CDR1 SGDLS, CDR2 YYNGEE. The V and J ends lost 0 bases and 3 bases respectively, with 11 bases between them. Here the CDR3 DNA reads TGTGCCAGCAGCGTAGGCCCCCTCTTTACAGATACGCAGTATTTT. As protein: CASSVGPLFTDTQYF.